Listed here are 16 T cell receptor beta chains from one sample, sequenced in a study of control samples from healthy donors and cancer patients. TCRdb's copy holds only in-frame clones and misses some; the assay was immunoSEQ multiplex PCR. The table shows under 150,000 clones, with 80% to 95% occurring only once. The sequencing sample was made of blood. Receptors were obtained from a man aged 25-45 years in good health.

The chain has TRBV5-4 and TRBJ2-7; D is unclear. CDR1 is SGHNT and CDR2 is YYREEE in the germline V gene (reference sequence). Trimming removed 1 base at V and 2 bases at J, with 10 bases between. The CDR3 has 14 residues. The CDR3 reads CASSLQAFPYEQYF. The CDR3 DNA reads TGTGCCAGCAGCTTGCAGGCGTTTCCCTACGAGCAGTACTTC.

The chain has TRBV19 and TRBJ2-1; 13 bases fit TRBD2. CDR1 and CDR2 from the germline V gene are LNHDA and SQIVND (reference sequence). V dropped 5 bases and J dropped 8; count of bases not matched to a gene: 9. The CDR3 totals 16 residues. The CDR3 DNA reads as TGTGCCAGTAGTTCTTGGACTAGCGGGAGCTGGGATGAGCAGTTCTTC. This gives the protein CASSSWTSGSWDEQFF.

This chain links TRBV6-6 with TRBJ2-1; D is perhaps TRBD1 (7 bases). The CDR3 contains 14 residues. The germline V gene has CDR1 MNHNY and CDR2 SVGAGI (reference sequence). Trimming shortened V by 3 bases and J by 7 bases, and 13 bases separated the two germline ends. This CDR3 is CASSYPGGSNEQFF. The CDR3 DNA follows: TGTGCCAGCAGTTATCCAGGGGGGAGTAATGAGCAGTTCTTC.

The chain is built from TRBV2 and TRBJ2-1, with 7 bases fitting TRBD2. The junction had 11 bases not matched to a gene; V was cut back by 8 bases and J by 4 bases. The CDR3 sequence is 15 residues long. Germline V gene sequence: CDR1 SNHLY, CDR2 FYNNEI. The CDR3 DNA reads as TGTGCCAGCCGGGCGGGAGCACTGTTGTACAATGAGCAGTTCTTC. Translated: CASRAGALLYNEQFF.

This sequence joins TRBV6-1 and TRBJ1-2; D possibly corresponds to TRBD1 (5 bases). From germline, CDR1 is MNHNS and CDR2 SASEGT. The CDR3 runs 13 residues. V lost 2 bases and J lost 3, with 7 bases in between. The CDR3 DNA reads TGTGCCAGCAGTGAATCAGGGCACTATGGCTACACCTTC. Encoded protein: CASSESGHYGYTF.

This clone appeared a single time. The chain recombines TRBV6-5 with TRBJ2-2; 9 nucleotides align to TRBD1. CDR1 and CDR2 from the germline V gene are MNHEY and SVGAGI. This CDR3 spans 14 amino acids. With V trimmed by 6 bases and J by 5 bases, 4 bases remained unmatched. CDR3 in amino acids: CASSGTGFTGELFF. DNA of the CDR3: TGTGCCAGCAGCGGGACAGGGTTTACCGGGGAGCTGTTTTTT.

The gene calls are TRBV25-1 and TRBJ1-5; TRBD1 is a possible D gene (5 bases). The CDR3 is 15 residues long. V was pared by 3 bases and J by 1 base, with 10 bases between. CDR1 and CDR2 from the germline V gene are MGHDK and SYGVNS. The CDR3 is CASSDSGPSNQPQHF. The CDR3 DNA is TGTGCCAGCAGTGATTCGGGGCCAAGCAATCAGCCCCAGCATTTT.

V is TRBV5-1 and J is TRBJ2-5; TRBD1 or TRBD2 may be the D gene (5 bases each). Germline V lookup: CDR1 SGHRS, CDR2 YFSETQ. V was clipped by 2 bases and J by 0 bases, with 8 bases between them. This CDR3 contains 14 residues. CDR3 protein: CASSFRGYQETQYF. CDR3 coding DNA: TGCGCCAGCAGCTTCCGGGGCTACCAAGAGACCCAGTACTTC. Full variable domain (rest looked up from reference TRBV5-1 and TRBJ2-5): KAGVTQTPRYLIKTRGQQVTLSCSPISGHRSVSWYQQTPGQGLQFLFEYFSETQRNKGNFPGRFSGRQFSNSRSEMNVSTLELGDSALYLCASSFRGYQETQYFGPGTRLLVL.

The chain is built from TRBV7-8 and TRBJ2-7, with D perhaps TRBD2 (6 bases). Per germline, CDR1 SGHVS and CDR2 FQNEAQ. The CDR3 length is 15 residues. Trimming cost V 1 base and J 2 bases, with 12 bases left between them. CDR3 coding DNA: TGTGCCAGCAGCTTAGAGGCGGGGCAAACCTACGAGCAGTACTTC. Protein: CASSLEAGQTYEQYF.

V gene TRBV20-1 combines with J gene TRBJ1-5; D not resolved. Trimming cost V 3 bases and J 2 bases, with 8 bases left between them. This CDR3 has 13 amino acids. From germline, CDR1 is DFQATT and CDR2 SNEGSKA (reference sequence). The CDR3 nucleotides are TGCAGTGCTAGTGTAATTGGCAATCAGCCCCAGCATTTT. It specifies CSASVIGNQPQHF.

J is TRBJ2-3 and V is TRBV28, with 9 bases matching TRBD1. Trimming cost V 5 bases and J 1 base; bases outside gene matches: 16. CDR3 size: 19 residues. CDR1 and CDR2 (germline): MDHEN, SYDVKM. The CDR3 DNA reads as TGTGCCAGCAGTCCCTCCGGGACAGGGTTCCAAGCTGGCACAGATACGCAGTATTTT. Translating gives CASSPSGTGFQAGTDTQYF.

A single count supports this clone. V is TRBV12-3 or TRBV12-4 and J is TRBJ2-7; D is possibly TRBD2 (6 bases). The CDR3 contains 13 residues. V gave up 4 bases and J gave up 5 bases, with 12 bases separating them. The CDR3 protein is CASSSRLDNEQYF. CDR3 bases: TGTGCCAGCAGTTCACGACTAGACAACGAGCAGTACTTC.

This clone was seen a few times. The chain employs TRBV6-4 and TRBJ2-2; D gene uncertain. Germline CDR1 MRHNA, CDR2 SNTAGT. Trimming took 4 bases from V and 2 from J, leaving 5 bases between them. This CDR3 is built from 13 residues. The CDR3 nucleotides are TGTGCCAGCAGTGTAGCAAACACCGGGGAGCTGTTTTTT. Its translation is CASSVANTGELFF.

CDR3 protein: CASSFGPNLMFGEISNEQFF. The CDR3 DNA is TGTGCCAGCAGCTTCGGACCGAACCTGATGTTCGGGGAGATCTCGAATGAGCAGTTCTTC. This chain uses TRBV27 with TRBJ2-1; D is perhaps TRBD2 (5 bases). The CDR3 totals 20 residues. Germline values: CDR1 MNHEY, CDR2 SMNVEV (reference sequence). Trimming pared 6 bases from V and 7 bases from J, leaving 34 bases between.

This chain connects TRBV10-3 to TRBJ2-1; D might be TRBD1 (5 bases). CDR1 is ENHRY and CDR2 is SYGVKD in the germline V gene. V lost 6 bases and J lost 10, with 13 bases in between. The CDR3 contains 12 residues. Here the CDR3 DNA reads TGTGCCATCAGCGTAGGACACCCCGAGCAGTTCTTC. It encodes CAISVGHPEQFF.

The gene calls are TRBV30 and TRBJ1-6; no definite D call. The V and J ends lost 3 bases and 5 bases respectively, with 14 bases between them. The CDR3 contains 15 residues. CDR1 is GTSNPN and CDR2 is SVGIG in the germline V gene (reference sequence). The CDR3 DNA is TGTGCCTGGAGGACTCGCGGGCCCGATAATTCACCCCTCCACTTT. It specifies CAWRTRGPDNSPLHF.